The 6 T cell receptor beta chains given below trace back to one sample, sequenced in a study of glioma-infiltrating T cells. Using RNA template, CDR3s of TCR alpha and beta were amplified with iRepertoire arm-PCR. TCRdb reprocessed the multiplex PCR reads via MiXCR and lists one record per CDR3 protein. The data show about 180,000 distinct CDR3 sequences, roughly two fifths seen once. The specimen was glioma tissue, nonneoplastic brain tissue, or PBMCs (not recorded which). The receptors originated from a human donor with low-grade glioma or glioblastoma, undergoing nonglioma brain surgery, or in good health (not recorded which).

This clonotype was picked up one time. A much larger clone differs by one base, so this may be a read error. The chain has TRBV5-1 and TRBJ1-1; D possibly corresponds to TRBD1 (6 bases). Germline V gene sequence: CDR1 SGHRS, CDR2 YFSETQ. The CDR3 loop spans 15 amino acids. V lost 4 bases and J 0 bases, leaving 13 bases between the germline ends. CDR3: CASSKERGMNTEAFF. CDR3 coding DNA: TGCGCCAGCAGCAAGGAAAGGGGGATGAACACTGAAGCTTTCTTT.

This clonotype was picked up one time. One end of the junction does not line up with germline, which may come from a read error. V is TRBV12-3 or TRBV12-4 and J is TRBJ1-1; no clear D. CDR3 length: 11 residues. CDR3 sequence (DNA): TGTGACAGCAGTTTAAACACTGAAGCTTTCTTT. Its protein is CDSSLNTEAFF.

This clonotype was observed a few times. The J gene is TRBJ2-1, the V gene TRBV20-1; 9 bases line up with TRBD2. This CDR3 spans 20 amino acids. Germline lookup yields CDR1 DFQATT and CDR2 SNEGSKA (reference sequence). J lost 0 bases, V lost 0 bases, and 15 bases had no gene match. The CDR3 reads CSARDLWKREAHSSYNEQFF. CDR3 DNA sequence: TGCAGTGCTAGAGATCTTTGGAAGCGGGAGGCCCATAGCTCCTACAATGAGCAGTTCTTC.

As to this clonotype: At one of its ends the junction is not consistent with the germline gene, which may arise from a read error. The rearrangement joins TRBV6-1 to TRBJ1-1, with 8 bases that match TRBD1. Germline CDR1 MNHNS, CDR2 SASEGT. The CDR3 spans 15 residues. CDR3 loop: CAISGTGLTNTEAFF. CDR3 in DNA: TGTGCCATCAGTGGGACAGGACTCACCAACACTGAAGCTTTCTTT.

This clonotype has at least ten counts. This chain links TRBV28 with TRBJ1-6; D is unresolved. CDR1 is MDHEN, CDR2 SYDVKM, per germline. The CDR3 runs 18 residues. V was clipped by 6 bases and J by 4 bases, with 22 bases between them. This CDR3 is CASSQTDRHPRYNSPLHF. CDR3 coding DNA: TGTGCCAGCAGCCAAACCGACCGTCACCCCCGATATAATTCACCCCTCCACTTT.

This clonotype was observed many times. The chain is built from TRBV4-1 and TRBJ2-1; D is undetermined. Trimming took 0 bases from V and 15 from J, leaving 9 bases between them. The CDR3 consists of 11 residues. Per germline, CDR1 MGHRA and CDR2 YSYEKL. CDR3 loop: CASSQEGRRFF. The CDR3 coding sequence is TGCGCCAGCAGCCAAGAAGGACGTAGGTTCTTC.